This T cell receptor (beta chain) was profiled in a study of blood T cells in healthy people across ages (dated by TCRdb to the mid-2010s). Context from the whole study: In model experiments, template switching captured roughly one uniquely barcoded TCR beta cDNA molecule for every two T cells. The study measured age-related changes in TCR beta repertoire diversity using deep sequencing normalized with unique cDNA molecular identifiers. The donors were divided into four age groups: young (average approximately 17 years), middle-aged (about 40), aged (roughly 66) and long-lived (roughly 86). For two donors (one aged 18 to 30 and one aged 80 or older), the study analyzed two additional independent replicas of 1 million unique cDNA reads from the same blood draw.

The CDR3 starts with the cysteine, ends with the phenylalanine, and has 14 residues. Of the read, only the CDR3 DNA is kept; its 42 bases are in frame from base 1. V drops 7 bases and J drops 5 bases, leaving 17 bases in between. CDR1 and CDR2 are read off the germline V gene as SGHTA and FQGNSA. Preparation of the library involved 5' RACE. The sample was run on an Illumina HiSeq 2500. A second PCR of roughly 7 to 11 cycles was performed with a sample-barcoded 5' primer and a J-beta primer mix. A unique molecular identifier was introduced onto each TCR beta cDNA molecule by a template-switch 5' adaptor carrying 12 random nucleotides. Each sample yielded at least 2.5 million CDR3-containing paired-end reads. All of the RNA was converted into first-strand cDNA using the Mint cDNA synthesis kit, with a TRBC-specific oligonucleotide serving as the primer. After uracil-DNA glycosylase treatment, a first 18-cycle PCR used universal primers M1SS and BC2_uni_R on all cDNA. In the authors' own workflow: For normalization, 1 million high-quality reads were randomly selected from each sample, with every read carrying a distinct molecular identifier. Reads sharing molecular identifiers were discarded rather than binned into consensus sequences. CDR3 identification, clonotype clustering and error correction used MiTCR with a Q25 quality threshold and the strictest error-elimination algorithm. Lower-bound total TCR beta diversity was estimated with a nonparametric unseen species model using Euler transformation. TCRdb ran its own pipeline on the public reads, namely fastp trimming at Q25 and MiXCR clone calling, and kept in-frame beta chains. Each CDR3 protein appears once, grouped with its most common genes and DNA. What appears here as the V and J calls and clone size reflects TCRdb's work, not the paper's. The sample has about 800,000 distinct CDR3 sequences on record, approximately 25% of them singletons. The biggest ten clones account for under 4.5% of the sample.

Systemically healthy Caucasian individuals from Russia, approximately 39 in total and aged about 6 to 100 years, were included as donors. Approximately 10 milliliters of peripheral blood were collected from each donor into EDTA-treated Vacutainer tubes. PBMCs were isolated by Ficoll-Paque density-gradient centrifugation, with at least 7 million obtained per sample. Total RNA, at least 6 micrograms per sample, was extracted from PBMCs with Trizol reagent. For every donor, an aliquot of PBMCs went through flow cytometry to measure the percentages of naive CD45RAhigh/CD27high T cells. Turning to this clonotype: Its antigen remains unidentified. No base qualities exist here, and no much larger clone lies one base off it.

What the work shows at the level of the full study, not this receptor alone: The CMV infection status of donors was not known, potentially confounding age-related changes in expanded clonotypes. Because profiling used bulk unsorted PBMCs, naive and antigen-experienced compartments could not be compared conclusively. Compared with the aged group, the long-lived group had more naive CD4+ T cells, fewer expanded clones and increased TCR diversity, a pattern suggesting age selection. Observed TCR beta diversity correlated strongly with the percentage of naive T cells measured by flow cytometry. Observed TCR beta diversity per million T cells fell roughly linearly with age, and a significant reduction was already apparent by age about 38. Estimates of total diversity from one million sequenced T cells were regarded as lower bounds and underestimates.

The same data also went into a second study, on T cells of mothers and their children. That second report states: Nine systemically healthy Caucasian individuals served as donors, namely three mothers together with their six children. cDNA synthesis consumed the entire amount of extracted RNA, loaded at around 1.5 ug RNA in each 15 ul reaction. In the second PCR, the M1S primer introduced both the sample barcodes and 2-4 random nucleotides. Each mother yielded over 8 million TCR beta CDR3 reads and each child about 3 million reads. In both related and unrelated pairs, thymic selection shapes the output of TCR recombination in a similar way, with inherited differences having only a minor effect. Related mother-child pairs always showed normalized repertoire overlap that was slightly higher than in unrelated mother-child pairs, though the difference was never significant. No persistent microchimeric T cell clones were detected, at a sensitivity of approximately 110 clones per million clonotypes. The study used deep NGS to compare TCR beta repertoires of mothers and children, seeking features distinguishing related mother-child pairs from unrelated individuals. Mothers averaged roughly 36 +/- 4 years of age and children averaged about 12 +/- 4 years. After adapter ligation was performed with NEBNext reagents, the libraries were sequenced on an Illumina HiSeq 2000 with 100+100 nt paired-end reads. To prevent cross-contamination, the mother and child libraries were prepared one month apart and sequenced in separate runs. Each donor had between roughly 450,000 and 2,300,000 distinct TCR beta clonotypes identified. Naive TCR beta clonotypes were estimated from low-frequency clonotypes matched to each donor's FACS-determined naive share, without sorting.

The chain employs TRBV7-2 and TRBJ2-5; there is no confident call for the D gene. The receptor's source is a boy between 10 and 17 years old in good health. The sample comprised blood. This receptor has the CDR3 CASIVGLGRETQYF. In nucleotides, the sequence is TGTGCCAGCATCGTTGGGCTAGGGCGGGAGACCCAGTACTTC.